This passage covers 6 T cell receptor beta chains from one sample sequenced in a study of prognosis after radiotherapy for stage I lung cancer. Template was genomic DNA; TCR beta CDR3 amplified in two multiplex PCR rounds. Primers (each specific to one TRBV or TRBJ gene) were used in first-round PCR. TCRdb reprocessed the multiplex PCR reads with MiXCR, giving one entry per CDR3 protein. The data contain 30,000 or so distinct CDR3 sequences, 32% of them singletons. The source material was PBMCs, sampled before or after stereotactic body radiation therapy (not recorded which). All receptors derive from a donor aged 50 or older with non-small cell lung cancer.

A remark on this clonotype: At one of its ends the junction is not consistent with the germline gene, which may arise from a read error. The gene calls are TRBV5-1 and TRBJ1-1; 7 bases match TRBD1. Germline CDR1 and CDR2: SGHRS and YFSETQ. The CDR3 extends over 19 amino acids. CDR3 protein: CASRSIGQVEAGGDTEAFF. Here the CDR3 DNA reads TGTGCCAGCAGATCGATAGGACAGGTTGAAGCGGGGGGGGACACTGAAGCTTTCTTT.

This clonotype was seen at least ten times. The chain links TRBV10-3 to TRBJ2-1, with D maybe TRBD2 (6 bases). The CDR3 is 17 amino acids. The germline V gene has CDR1 ENHRY and CDR2 SYGVKD. V lost 0 bases and J 3 bases, leaving 15 bases between the germline ends. Here the CDR3 reads CAISESLGSGDYNEQFF. The CDR3 DNA reads TGTGCCATCAGTGAGTCGCTCGGTAGCGGCGACTACAATGAGCAGTTCTTC.

The J gene is TRBJ2-1, the V gene TRBV24-1, with 12 bases aligning to TRBD2. Trimming cost V 4 bases and J 7 bases; bases outside gene matches: 13. The CDR3 loop spans 18 amino acids. Germline loops: CDR1 KGHDR, CDR2 SFDVKD. The CDR3 spells CATSEMGPSGRDLNEQFF. For the CDR3, the DNA is TGTGCCACCAGTGAAATGGGGCCTAGCGGGAGGGATCTAAATGAGCAGTTCTTC.

The V gene is TRBV3-1, the J gene TRBJ1-2, with D tentatively TRBD1 (5 bases). CDR1 is LGHDT, CDR2 YNNKEL, per germline (reference sequence). V lost 0 bases and J 7 bases, leaving 12 bases between the germline ends. This CDR3 region has 14 residues. The CDR3 region is CASSQEHGGGGYTF. In nucleotides, the CDR3 is TGTGCCAGCAGCCAAGAGCATGGCGGGGGTGGCTACACCTTC.

With respect to this clonotype: It differs at one base from a far larger clone, so likely a read error. This rearrangement joins TRBV6-4 to TRBJ2-7, with no clear D. V lost 5 bases and J 10 bases, leaving 12 bases between the germline ends. CDR3 length: 11 residues. Germline CDR1 MRHNA, CDR2 SNTAGT. The CDR3 sequence: CASSSPPDQYF. For the CDR3, the DNA is TGTGCCAGCAGTTCACCCCCCGATCAGTACTTC.

This clonotype was detected ten times or more. The rearrangement uses TRBV19 and TRBJ2-7, with 7 bases that match TRBD2. Looked up from germline, CDR1 is LNHDA and CDR2 is SQIVND (reference sequence). The CDR3 consists of 16 residues. V lost 5 bases and J lost 0; bases outside the gene matches: 10. The CDR3 is CASSPSKGLGSYEQYF. Here the CDR3 DNA reads TGTGCCAGTAGTCCATCTAAAGGACTAGGCTCCTACGAGCAGTACTTC.